This TCR beta chain originates from a study of blood T cell repertoires in COVID-19. Study-wide background: From T cells, B-cell-depleted T cells, or PBMCs came the material, which was cDNA or gDNA.

Sequencing used immunoSEQ multiplex PCR; TCRdb keeps in-frame clones, though not all of them. This sample has 88,000 or so clones, with approximately 83% found just once. The CDR3 has 12 amino acids. Looked up from germline, CDR1 is MNHEY and CDR2 is SVGAGI. Trimming took 10 bases from V and 4 from J, leaving 13 bases between them. This receptor was obtained from a man in his sixties with acute or convalescent COVID-19. The sequenced sample consisted of peripheral blood. The chain is built from TRBV6-5 and TRBJ1-2; D remains ambiguous. CDR3 sequence: CATADGLYGYTF. The CDR3 region has the DNA TGTGCCACCGCCGACGGACTCTATGGCTACACCTTC.